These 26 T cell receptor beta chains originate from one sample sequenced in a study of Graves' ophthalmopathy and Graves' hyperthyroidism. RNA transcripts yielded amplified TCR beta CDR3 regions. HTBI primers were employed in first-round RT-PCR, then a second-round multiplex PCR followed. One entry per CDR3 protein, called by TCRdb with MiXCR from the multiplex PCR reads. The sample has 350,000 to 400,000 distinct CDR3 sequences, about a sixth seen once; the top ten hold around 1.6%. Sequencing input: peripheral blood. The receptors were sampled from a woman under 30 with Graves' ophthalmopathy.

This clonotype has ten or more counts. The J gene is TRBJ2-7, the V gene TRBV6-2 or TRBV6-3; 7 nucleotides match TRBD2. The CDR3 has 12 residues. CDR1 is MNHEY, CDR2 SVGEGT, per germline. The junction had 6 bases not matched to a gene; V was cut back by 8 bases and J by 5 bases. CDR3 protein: CASGGGTDEQYF. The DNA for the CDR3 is TGTGCCAGCGGGGGGGGGACCGACGAGCAGTACTTC.

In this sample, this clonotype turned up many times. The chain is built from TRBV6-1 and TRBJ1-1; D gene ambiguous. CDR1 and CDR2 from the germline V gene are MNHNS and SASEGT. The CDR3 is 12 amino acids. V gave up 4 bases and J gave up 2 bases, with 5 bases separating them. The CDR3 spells CASSAGNTEAFF. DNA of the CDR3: TGTGCCAGCAGTGCGGGTAACACTGAAGCTTTCTTT.

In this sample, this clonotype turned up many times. CDR3 sequence reads: CASSSGALVEAFF. The CDR3 DNA reads as TGTGCCAGTAGTTCAGGTGCCCTAGTTGAAGCTTTCTTT. The genes are TRBV19 and TRBJ1-1; D unclear. This CDR3 comprises 13 residues. Germline V lookup: CDR1 LNHDA, CDR2 SQIVND (reference sequence). Trimming took off 5 bases at V and 7 bases at J, with 14 bases between the two ends.

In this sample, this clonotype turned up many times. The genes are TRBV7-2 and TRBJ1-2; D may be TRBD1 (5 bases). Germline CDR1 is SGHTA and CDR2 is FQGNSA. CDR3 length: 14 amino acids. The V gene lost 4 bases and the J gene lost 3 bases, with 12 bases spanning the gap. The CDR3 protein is CASSYRGGYYGYTF. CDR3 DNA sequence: TGTGCCAGCAGCTACCGGGGGGGTTACTATGGCTACACCTTC.

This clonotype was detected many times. The CDR3 reads CAISPTAPRDRRSYEQYF. CDR3 nucleotides: TGTGCCATCTCCCCGACGGCCCCAAGGGACAGGAGGTCCTACGAGCAGTACTTC. The chain has TRBV10-3 and TRBJ2-7, with 8 bases fitting TRBD1. CDR1 is ENHRY, CDR2 SYGVKD, per germline. V shed 8 bases and J 1 base; nucleotides not matched to a gene: 19. This CDR3 is built from 18 residues.

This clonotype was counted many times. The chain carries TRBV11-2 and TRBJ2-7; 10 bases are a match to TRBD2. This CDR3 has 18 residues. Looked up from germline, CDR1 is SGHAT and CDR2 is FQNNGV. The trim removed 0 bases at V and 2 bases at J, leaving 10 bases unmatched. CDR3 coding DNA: TGTGCCAGCAGCTTAGAGCGGGAACCGAGCGGGAGGGCCTACGAGCAGTACTTC. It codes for CASSLEREPSGRAYEQYF. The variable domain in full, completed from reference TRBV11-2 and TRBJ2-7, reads EAGVAQSPRYKIIEKRQSVAFWCNPISGHATLYWYQQILGQGPKLLIQFQNNGVVDDSQLPKDRFSAERLKGVDSTLKIQPAKLEDSAVYLCASSLEREPSGRAYEQYFGPGTRLTVT.

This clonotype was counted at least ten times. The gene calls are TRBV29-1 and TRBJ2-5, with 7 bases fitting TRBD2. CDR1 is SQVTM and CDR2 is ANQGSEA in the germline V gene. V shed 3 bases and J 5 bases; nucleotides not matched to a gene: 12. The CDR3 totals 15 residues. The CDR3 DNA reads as TGCAGCGTTGATAAGGGCGGGAGTCGTAGGGAGACCCAGTACTTC. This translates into CSVDKGGSRRETQYF.

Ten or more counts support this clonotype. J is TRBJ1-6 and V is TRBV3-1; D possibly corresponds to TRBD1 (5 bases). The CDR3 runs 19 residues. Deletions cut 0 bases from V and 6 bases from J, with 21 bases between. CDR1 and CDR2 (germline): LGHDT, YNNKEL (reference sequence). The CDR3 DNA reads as TGTGCCAGCAGCCAAGAGTTAAGTTTGGCAGGGAAGGTTAATTCACCCCTCCACTTT. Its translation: CASSQELSLAGKVNSPLHF.

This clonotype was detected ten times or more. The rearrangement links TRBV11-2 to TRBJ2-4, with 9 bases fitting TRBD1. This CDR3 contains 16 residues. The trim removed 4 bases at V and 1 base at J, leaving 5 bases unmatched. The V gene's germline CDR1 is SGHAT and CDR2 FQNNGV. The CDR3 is CASSSPGTGAKNIQYF. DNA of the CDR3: TGTGCCAGCAGCTCTCCCGGGACAGGGGCCAAAAACATTCAGTACTTC.

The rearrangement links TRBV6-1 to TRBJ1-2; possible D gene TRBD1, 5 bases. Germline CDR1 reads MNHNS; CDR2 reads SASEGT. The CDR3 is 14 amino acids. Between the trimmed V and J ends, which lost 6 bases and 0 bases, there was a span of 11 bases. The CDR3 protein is CASRFRGTNYGYTF. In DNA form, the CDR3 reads TGTGCCAGCAGATTTCGGGGGACTAACTATGGCTACACCTTC.

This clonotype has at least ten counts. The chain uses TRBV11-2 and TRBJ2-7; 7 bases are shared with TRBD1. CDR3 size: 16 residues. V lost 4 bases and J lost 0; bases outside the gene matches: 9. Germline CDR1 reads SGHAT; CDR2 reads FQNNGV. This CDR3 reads CASSSKPGQSSYEQYF. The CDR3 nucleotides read TGTGCCAGCAGCTCAAAACCGGGACAGAGCTCCTACGAGCAGTACTTC.

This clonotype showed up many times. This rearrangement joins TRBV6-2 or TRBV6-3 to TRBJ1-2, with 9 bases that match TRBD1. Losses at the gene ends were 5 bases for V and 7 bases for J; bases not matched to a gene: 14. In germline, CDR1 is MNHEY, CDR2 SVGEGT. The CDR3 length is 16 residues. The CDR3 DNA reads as TGTGCCAGCAGTCTCTACCTCGGGGACAGGGTGTTTGGCTACACCTTC. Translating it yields CASSLYLGDRVFGYTF.

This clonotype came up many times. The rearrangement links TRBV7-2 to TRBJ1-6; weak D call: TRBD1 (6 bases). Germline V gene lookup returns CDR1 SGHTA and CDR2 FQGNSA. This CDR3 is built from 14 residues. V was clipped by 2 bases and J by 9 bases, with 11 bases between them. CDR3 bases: TGTGCCAGCAGCTTACTACAGGGAAGTTCACCCCTCCACTTT. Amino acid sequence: CASSLLQGSSPLHF.

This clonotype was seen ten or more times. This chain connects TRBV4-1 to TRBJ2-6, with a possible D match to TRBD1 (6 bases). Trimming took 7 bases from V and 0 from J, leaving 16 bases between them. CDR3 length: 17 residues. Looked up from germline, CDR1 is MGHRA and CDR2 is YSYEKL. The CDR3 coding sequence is TGCGCCAGCACCGTGGGCAGGGGAGTCTCTGGGGCCAACGTCCTGACTTTC. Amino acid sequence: CASTVGRGVSGANVLTF.

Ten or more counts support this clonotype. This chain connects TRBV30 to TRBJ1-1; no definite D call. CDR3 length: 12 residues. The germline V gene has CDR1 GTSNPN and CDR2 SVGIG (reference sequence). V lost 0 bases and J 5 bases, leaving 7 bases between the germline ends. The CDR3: CAWSVRVTEAFF. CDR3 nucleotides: TGTGCCTGGAGTGTAAGGGTGACTGAAGCTTTCTTT.

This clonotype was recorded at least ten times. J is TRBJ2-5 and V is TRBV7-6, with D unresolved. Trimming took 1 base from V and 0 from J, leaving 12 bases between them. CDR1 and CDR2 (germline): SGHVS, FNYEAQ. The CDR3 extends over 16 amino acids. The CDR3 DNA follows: TGTGCCAGCAGCTTAGGCTCATCCCAGTACCAAGAGACCCAGTACTTC. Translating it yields CASSLGSSQYQETQYF.

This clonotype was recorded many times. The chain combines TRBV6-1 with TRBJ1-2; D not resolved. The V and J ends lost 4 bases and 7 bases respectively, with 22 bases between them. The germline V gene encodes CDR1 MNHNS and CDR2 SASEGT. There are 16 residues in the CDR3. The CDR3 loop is CASSGSGIEKRGGYTF. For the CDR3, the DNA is TGTGCCAGCAGTGGCTCCGGGATTGAAAAACGCGGTGGCTACACCTTC.

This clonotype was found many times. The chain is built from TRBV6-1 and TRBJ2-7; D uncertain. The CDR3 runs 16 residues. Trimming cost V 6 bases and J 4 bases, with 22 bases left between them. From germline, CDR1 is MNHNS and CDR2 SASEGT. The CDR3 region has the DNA TGTGCCAGCAGAGCCCCCGCCAGGATGCCCTCGTACGAGCAGTACTTC. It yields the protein CASRAPARMPSYEQYF.

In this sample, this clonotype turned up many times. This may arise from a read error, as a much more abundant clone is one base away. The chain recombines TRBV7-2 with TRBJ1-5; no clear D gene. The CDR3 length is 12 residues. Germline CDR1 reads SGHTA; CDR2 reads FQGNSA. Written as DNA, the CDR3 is TGTGCCGGCAGCTTATTGGAGCAGCCCCAGCATTTT. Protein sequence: CAGSLLEQPQHF.

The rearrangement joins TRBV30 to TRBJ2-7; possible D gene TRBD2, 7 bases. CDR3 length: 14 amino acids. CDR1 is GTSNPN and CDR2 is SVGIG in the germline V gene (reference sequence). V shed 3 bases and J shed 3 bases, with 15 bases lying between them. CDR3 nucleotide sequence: TGTGCCTGGAGCCTTAGGGGGGGGCACTACGAGCAGTACTTC. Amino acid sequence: CAWSLRGGHYEQYF. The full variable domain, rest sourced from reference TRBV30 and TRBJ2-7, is SQTIHQWPATLVQPVGSPLSLECTVEGTSNPNLYWYRQAAGRGLQLLFYSVGIGQISSEVPQNLSASRPQDRQFILSSKKLLLSDSGFYLCAWSLRGGHYEQYFGPGTRLTVT.

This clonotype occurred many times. The DNA for the CDR3 is TGTGCCAGCAGCTTAACGGTCGGGGCAGCCTACGAGCAGTACTTC. Its translation is CASSLTVGAAYEQYF. The chain has TRBV7-2 and TRBJ2-7; TRBD1 or TRBD2 may be the D gene (5 bases each). Trimming stripped 2 bases from V and 2 bases from J, with 13 bases between. In germline, CDR1 is SGHTA, CDR2 FQGNSA. The CDR3 is made up of 15 amino acids.

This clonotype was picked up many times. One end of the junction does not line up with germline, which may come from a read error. The CDR3 DNA is TGTACCAGCAGCCCGTTCCAGGGAGTTGATACTGAAGCTTTCTTT. Residues: CTSSPFQGVDTEAFF. The V call is TRBV11-2, the J call TRBJ1-1; a possible D gene is TRBD1 (5 bases). The CDR3 is 15 residues long. Germline V lookup: CDR1 SGHAT, CDR2 FQNNGV. Based on the CDR3 plus reference TRBV11-2 and TRBJ1-1, the full variable domain is EAGVAQSPRYKIIEKRQSVAFWCNPISGHATLYWYQQILGQGPKLLIQFQNNGVVDDSQLPKDRFSAERLKGVDSTLKIQPAKLEDSAVYLCTSSPFQGVDTEAFFGQGTRLTVV.

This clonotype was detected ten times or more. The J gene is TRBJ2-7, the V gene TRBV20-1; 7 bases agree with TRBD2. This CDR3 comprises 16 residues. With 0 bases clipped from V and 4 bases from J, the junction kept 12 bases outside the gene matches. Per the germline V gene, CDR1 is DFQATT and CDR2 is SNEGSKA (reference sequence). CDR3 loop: CSARDGGGLADYEQYF. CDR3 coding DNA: TGCAGTGCTAGAGATGGGGGGGGTCTGGCCGATTACGAGCAGTACTTC.

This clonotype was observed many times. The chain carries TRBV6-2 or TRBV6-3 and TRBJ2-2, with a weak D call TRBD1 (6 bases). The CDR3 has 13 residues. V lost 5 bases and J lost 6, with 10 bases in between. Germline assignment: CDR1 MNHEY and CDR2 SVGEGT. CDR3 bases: TGTGCCAGCAGTCCGCAGGGGTCCGGGGAGCTGTTTTTT. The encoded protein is CASSPQGSGELFF.

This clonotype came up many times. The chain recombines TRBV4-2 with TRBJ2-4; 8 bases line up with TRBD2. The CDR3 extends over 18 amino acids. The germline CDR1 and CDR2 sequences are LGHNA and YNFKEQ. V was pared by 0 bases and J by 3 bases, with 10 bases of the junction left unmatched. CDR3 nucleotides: TGTGCCAGCAGCCAAGATCTTAAGGCGGGGGGTGGCAAAAACATTCAGTACTTC. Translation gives CASSQDLKAGGGKNIQYF.

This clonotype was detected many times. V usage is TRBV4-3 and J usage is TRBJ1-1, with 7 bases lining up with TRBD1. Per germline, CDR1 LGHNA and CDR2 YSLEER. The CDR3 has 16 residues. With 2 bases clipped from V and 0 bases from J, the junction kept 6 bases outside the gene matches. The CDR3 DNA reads TGCGCCAGCAGCCAATTACCGGGACAGATGAACACTGAAGCTTTCTTT. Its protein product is CASSQLPGQMNTEAFF.